This T cell receptor (beta chain) was identified during a study of Graves' ophthalmopathy and Graves' hyperthyroidism. Study summary: Hyperthyroidism was classified as stable if no ophthalmopathy occurred within 18 months of follow-up. Study-wide points: The model achieved roughly 69% sensitivity and 72% to 85% specificity for ophthalmopathy progression.

Additional autoimmune diseases, uncontrolled infections, pregnancy or lactation disqualified patients. The authors diagnosed from clinical symptoms, serum thyroxine, TRAb, thyroid ultrasound and orbital computed tomography. RNA transcripts were the template, and TCR beta CDR3 regions were amplified from them. HTBI primers were used in a first-round RT-PCR, which preceded a second-round multiplex PCR. Each CDR3 protein gets one entry after TCRdb re-called the multiplex PCR reads with MiXCR. The table records about 1.2 million distinct CDR3 sequences, 36% of them present only once. Ten or more counts support this clonotype. Its specificity is not known. Source material: peripheral blood or thyroid tissue (not recorded which). This clonotype originated in an adult man with Graves' hyperthyroidism.

The DNA for the CDR3 is TGCGCCAGCAGCCAAGATACCAACTCTGGGGCCAACGTCCTGACTTTC. Protein: CASSQDTNSGANVLTF. This chain links TRBV4-3 with TRBJ2-6; D gene uncertain. Per germline, CDR1 LGHNA and CDR2 YSLEER. The CDR3 has 16 amino acids. V dropped 0 bases and J dropped 0 bases, with 6 bases sitting between them.